These 18 T cell receptor beta chains were sequenced from one sample in a study of blood T cell repertoires in COVID-19. Sequencing used immunoSEQ multiplex PCR; TCRdb keeps in-frame clones, though not all of them. Of a few hundred thousand clones listed, 85% are singletons. Sequencing was done on a sample of peripheral blood. The receptors were sampled from a woman between 50 and 59 years old with active or convalescent COVID-19.

This clone appeared once. This chain connects TRBV3-1 (or the pseudogene TRBV3-2) to TRBJ2-7; tentatively, D is TRBD1 (6 bases). The CDR3 extends over 14 amino acids. The V end lost 1 base, the J end lost 2 bases, and 9 bases lay between the germline ends. The germline gives CDR1 LGHDT, CDR2 YNNKEL (reference sequence). The CDR3 nucleotides read TGTGCCAGCAGCCAAGCAGCAGGGGCCTACGAGCAGTACTTC. Its translation is CASSQAAGAYEQYF.

The gene calls are TRBV29-1 and TRBJ2-7, with D maybe TRBD1 (6 bases). From germline, CDR1 is SQVTM and CDR2 ANQGSEA. Trimming took 6 bases from V and 2 from J, leaving 11 bases between them. The CDR3 is 12 residues long. The CDR3 sequence is CSVRTAPYEQYF. The CDR3 nucleotides are TGCAGCGTGCGGACAGCACCCTACGAGCAGTACTTC.

This clone showed up just a few times. The genes are TRBV3-1 (or the pseudogene TRBV3-2) and TRBJ2-6; a possible D gene is TRBD2 (6 bases). The length of the CDR3 is 15 residues. V was shortened by 2 bases and J by 1 base, with 6 bases between the two germline ends. Looked up from germline, CDR1 is LGHDT and CDR2 is YNNKEL (reference sequence). DNA of the CDR3: TGTGCCAGCAGCCAACGGGGGTCTGGGGCCAACGTCCTGACTTTC. It encodes CASSQRGSGANVLTF.

The V gene is TRBV11-2, the J gene TRBJ1-1, with TRBD1 as a possible D gene (5 bases). The CDR3 extends over 15 amino acids. The germline V gene has CDR1 SGHAT and CDR2 FQNNGV. V was clipped by 5 bases and J by 0 bases, with 13 bases between them. Written as DNA, the CDR3 is TGTGCCAGCAGCCCTTTAGGGGTGATGAACACTGAAGCTTTCTTT. It is translated as CASSPLGVMNTEAFF.

The CDR3 loop reads CASSLLGVNEKLFF. CDR3 bases: TGTGCCAGCAGCTTGCTAGGGGTGAATGAAAAACTGTTTTTT. The chain couples TRBV11-2 to TRBJ1-4; perhaps TRBD1 as D (5 bases). Trimming stripped 3 bases from V and 5 bases from J, with 10 bases between. Germline V gene data show CDR1 as SGHAT and CDR2 as FQNNGV. The CDR3 spans 14 residues.

The genes are TRBV27 and TRBJ1-2; D is uncertain. The V gene lost 5 bases and the J gene lost 4 bases, with 14 bases spanning the gap. Looked up from germline, CDR1 is MNHEY and CDR2 is SMNVEV (reference sequence). The CDR3 is 14 residues long. CDR3 residues: CASSERAWVYGYTF. CDR3 sequence (DNA): TGTGCCAGCAGTGAGCGGGCTTGGGTCTATGGCTACACCTTC.

The rearrangement joins TRBV5-1 to TRBJ2-4; perhaps TRBD1 as D (5 bases). V was cut by 0 bases and J by 10 bases, with 14 bases left in between. The CDR3 contains 14 residues. Germline lookup yields CDR1 SGHRS and CDR2 YFSETQ. The CDR3 is CASSLGSRAGIQYF. The DNA for the CDR3 is TGCGCCAGCAGCTTGGGTTCCAGGGCAGGAATTCAGTACTTC.

This clone came up a few times. The chain recombines TRBV7-7 with TRBJ2-2, with 7 bases identical to TRBD2. CDR1 and CDR2 from the germline V gene are SSHAT and FNYEAQ (reference sequence). The CDR3 is made up of 16 amino acids. V trimming: 1 base; J trimming: 5 bases; junction bases outside the gene matches: 7. CDR3 nucleotides: TGTGCCAGCAGCTTAGGTAGCGGGCGAGTTACCGGGGAGCTGTTTTTT. Translation: CASSLGSGRVTGELFF.

This chain uses TRBV3-1 (or the pseudogene TRBV3-2) with TRBJ2-7; 13 nucleotides agree with TRBD2. The germline gives CDR1 LGHDT, CDR2 YNNKEL (reference sequence). V was clipped by 4 bases and J by 4 bases; unmatched bases: 13. There are 18 residues in the CDR3. CDR3 bases: TGTGCCAGCAGCCCATTACTCGGACGGACTAGCGGGAGTTACGAGCAGTACTTC. Residues: CASSPLLGRTSGSYEQYF.

This sequence joins TRBV30 and TRBJ2-3, with TRBD1 matching over 7 bases. CDR1 and CDR2 (germline): GTSNPN, SVGIG (reference sequence). The length of the CDR3 is 15 residues. J was trimmed by 2 bases and V by 3 bases; bases with no gene match: 8. Here the CDR3 DNA reads TGTGCCTGGAGGACAGGGCGTCTCTTCACAGATACGCAGTATTTT. It yields the protein CAWRTGRLFTDTQYF.

This sequence joins TRBV6-5 and TRBJ2-7; 7 bases fit TRBD1. The germline gives CDR1 MNHEY, CDR2 SVGAGI. The CDR3 spans 15 residues. J gave up 0 bases and V 3 bases, and 5 bases lay outside the gene matches. The CDR3 loop reads CASSYNRGSSYEQYF. CDR3 in DNA: TGTGCCAGCAGTTATAACAGGGGAAGCTCCTACGAGCAGTACTTC.

The chain is built from TRBV5-1 and TRBJ2-7, with TRBD2 identical over 10 bases. Looked up from germline, CDR1 is SGHRS and CDR2 is YFSETQ. J gave up 3 bases and V 5 bases, and 8 bases lay outside the gene matches. This CDR3 spans 15 amino acids. The CDR3 here is CASRRTSGNYYEQYF. The DNA of the CDR3 is TGCGCCAGCAGGCGGACTAGCGGAAATTACTACGAGCAGTACTTC.

The V call is TRBV28, the J call TRBJ1-3; D gene unclear. The CDR3 loop spans 16 amino acids. The V end was cut by 4 bases, the J end by 0 bases, with 13 bases between. The germline V gene encodes CDR1 MDHEN and CDR2 SYDVKM. CDR3: CASSSTTPSSGNTIYF. The CDR3 DNA is TGTGCCAGCAGTTCCACAACCCCCTCCTCTGGAAACACCATATATTTT.

The chain employs TRBV19 and TRBJ1-5, with D tentatively TRBD1 (6 bases). The V and J ends lost 6 bases and 7 bases respectively, with 16 bases between them. This CDR3 contains 14 residues. CDR1 is LNHDA and CDR2 is SQIVND in the germline V gene (reference sequence). The CDR3 DNA reads TGTGCCAGTAGCTATGGGGGCGAGGGACAGCCCCAGCATTTT. It codes for CASSYGGEGQPQHF.

The V gene is TRBV2, the J gene TRBJ1-1; no firm D call. The germline V gene has CDR1 SNHLY and CDR2 FYNNEI. The CDR3 length is 11 residues. V gave up 8 bases and J gave up 2 bases, with 6 bases separating them. The CDR3: CASARNTEAFF. The CDR3 DNA is TGTGCCAGCGCGAGAAACACTGAAGCTTTCTTT.

The chain uses TRBV27 and TRBJ1-3; maybe TRBD1 (6 bases). CDR1 and CDR2 from the germline V gene are MNHEY and SMNVEV (reference sequence). The ends were cut back, 0 bases at V and 2 bases at J, with 8 bases in the middle. The CDR3 spans 15 residues. The CDR3, as DNA: TGTGCCAGCAGTTTATCCGGACAGCCTGGAAACACCATATATTTT. This codes for CASSLSGQPGNTIYF.

This clone came up once. J is TRBJ2-2 and V is TRBV11-3, with D tentatively TRBD2 (6 bases). Germline values: CDR1 SGHNT, CDR2 YENEEA. The CDR3 has 14 amino acids. The V and J ends lost 3 bases and 7 bases respectively, with 12 bases between them. This CDR3 is CASSFSGTYGELFF. In DNA, the CDR3 is TGTGCCAGCAGCTTTAGCGGAACTTACGGGGAGCTGTTTTTT.

The chain recombines TRBV7-2 with TRBJ2-7, with 8 positions matching TRBD2. The ends lost 3 bases at V and 4 bases at J; junction bases unmatched: 8. Germline V gene data show CDR1 as SGHTA and CDR2 as FQGNSA. The CDR3 is made up of 15 amino acids. CDR3 DNA sequence: TGTGCCAGCAGCTTCCTCGGGACTAGAGATTACGAGCAGTACTTC. It encodes CASSFLGTRDYEQYF. The full variable domain, in which reference TRBV7-2 and TRBJ2-7 provide the parts outside the CDR3, is GAGVSQSPSNKVTEKGKDVELRCDPISGHTALYWYRQSLGQGLEFLIYFQGNSAPDKSGLPSDRFSAERTGGSVSTLTIQRTQQEDSAVYLCASSFLGTRDYEQYFGPGTRLTVT.